This passage covers 22 T cell receptor beta chains from one sample sequenced in a study of blood T cell repertoires in COVID-19. TCRdb's copy holds only in-frame clones and misses some; the assay was immunoSEQ multiplex PCR. This sample has some 130,000 clones, with over 65% found just once. Specimen: PBMCs or T cells enriched from blood (not recorded which). Receptor source: a woman aged 50 to 60 who had recovered from COVID-19.

The chain combines TRBV2 with TRBJ2-1; possibly TRBD2 for D (6 bases). V dropped 5 bases and J dropped 7 bases, with 18 bases sitting between them. The CDR3 is made up of 15 amino acids. Germline CDR1 is SNHLY and CDR2 is FYNNEI. The CDR3 coding sequence is TGTGCCAGCAGTACCCGACTAGGGCCTGGAAATGAGCAGTTCTTC. Translated, it gives CASSTRLGPGNEQFF.

This chain connects TRBV11-2 to TRBJ2-3; no clear D. Deletions cut 0 bases from V and 2 bases from J, with 6 bases between. Germline CDR1 SGHAT, CDR2 FQNNGV. CDR3 length: 14 residues. The CDR3 sequence: CASSLEGNTDTQYF. The DNA of the CDR3 is TGTGCCAGCAGCTTAGAGGGCAACACAGATACGCAGTATTTT.

This chain links TRBV27 with TRBJ2-7; 8 bases map to TRBD1. Germline V gives CDR1 MNHEY, CDR2 SMNVEV (reference sequence). J lost 4 bases, V lost 8 bases, and 13 bases had no gene match. The CDR3 covers 15 residues. The CDR3 DNA reads TGTGCCAGCTCCCTCTACCGGACAGGGAAATACGAGCAGTACTTC. It specifies CASSLYRTGKYEQYF.

This clone was counted once. J is TRBJ1-5 and V is TRBV27; 7 bases are shared with TRBD1. The CDR3 loop spans 15 amino acids. The V and J ends lost 8 bases and 8 bases, in that order; junction bases with no gene match: 15. CDR1 is MNHEY and CDR2 is SMNVEV in the germline V gene (reference sequence). DNA of the CDR3: TGTGCCAGCTCATCAGGCCAAGGGGGCTACAAGCCCCAGCATTTT. It yields the protein CASSSGQGGYKPQHF.

The chain combines TRBV11-2 with TRBJ1-2; D possibly corresponds to TRBD1 (6 bases). The CDR3 consists of 15 residues. The ends were cut back, 2 bases at V and 2 bases at J, with 12 bases in the middle. Germline V gives CDR1 SGHAT, CDR2 FQNNGV. The CDR3 sequence: CASSLQQGSNYGYTF. CDR3 DNA sequence: TGTGCCAGCAGCTTACAGCAGGGGTCAAACTATGGCTACACCTTC.

This clone was seen a single time. J is TRBJ1-6 and V is TRBV27; tentative D call: TRBD1 (6 bases). Germline loops: CDR1 MNHEY, CDR2 SMNVEV (reference sequence). V dropped 3 bases and J dropped 10 bases, with 10 bases sitting between them. The CDR3 contains 13 residues. CDR3: CASSFRGSSPLHF. DNA for the CDR3: TGTGCCAGCAGTTTCAGGGGTAGCTCACCCCTCCACTTT.

This clone was counted a few times. The V gene is TRBV1, the J gene TRBJ1-6; TRBD1, the table's D call, was not compared with the DNA. TRBV1 counts as a pseudogene. This CDR3 region has 16 residues. The CDR3 region is CTSSHKEGQNNSPLHF. The CDR3 DNA follows: TGCACCAGCAGCCATAAAGAGGGACAGAATAATTCACCCCTCCACTTT.

V and J are TRBV2 and TRBJ1-5; D not certain. Trimming left V 6 bases short and J 11 bases short, with 14 bases between. Germline CDR1 reads SNHLY; CDR2 reads FYNNEI. This CDR3 spans 12 amino acids. The CDR3 sequence is CASRTTHPTQHF. The CDR3 DNA sequence: TGTGCCAGCAGGACAACCCACCCGACCCAGCATTTT.

The rearrangement uses TRBV28 and TRBJ2-3; TRBD2 agrees at 13 bases. The CDR3 runs to 15 residues. Trimming removed 3 bases from V and 8 bases from J; junction bases left unmatched: 5. Germline assignment: CDR1 MDHEN and CDR2 SYDVKM. CDR3 DNA sequence: TGTGCCAGCAGTTTCACTAGCGGGGGGGCAGGTACGCAGTATTTT. Translation: CASSFTSGGAGTQYF.

V gene TRBV5-4 combines with J gene TRBJ2-1; TRBD2 matches at 8 bases. Germline CDR1 SGHNT, CDR2 YYREEE (reference sequence). Trimming at V came to 0 bases and at J to 3 bases, leaving 14 bases not matched to a gene. This CDR3 contains 19 residues. For the CDR3, the DNA is TGTGCCAGCAGCTTGGTAGAGGGTTGGGCGGGGGGTGGCTACAATGAGCAGTTCTTC. Translating gives CASSLVEGWAGGGYNEQFF.

This rearrangement joins TRBV27 to TRBJ1-1; the match to TRBD1 covers 8 bases. V gave up 2 bases and J gave up 3 bases; unmatched junction bases: 5. The CDR3 length is 15 residues. Germline CDR1 and CDR2: MNHEY and SMNVEV (reference sequence). In nucleotides, the CDR3 is TGTGCCAGCAGTTTAAGGACAGGGAAGGACACTGAAGCTTTCTTT. It codes for CASSLRTGKDTEAFF.

The V gene is TRBV5-4, the J gene TRBJ1-2, with no clear D. The germline V gene has CDR1 SGHNT and CDR2 YYREEE (reference sequence). Deletions cut 2 bases from V and 1 base from J, with 12 bases between. The CDR3 has 15 residues. This CDR3 is CASSFRQMDNYGYTF. CDR3 sequence (DNA): TGTGCCAGCAGCTTCAGGCAAATGGATAACTATGGCTACACCTTC.

This clone was recorded once. The genes are TRBV27 and TRBJ1-1, with 10 bases identical to TRBD1. The V gene end was trimmed by 5 bases and the J gene end by 6 bases; junction bases not matched to a gene: 6. The CDR3 runs 14 residues. Germline loops: CDR1 MNHEY, CDR2 SMNVEV (reference sequence). The chain's CDR3 is CASSIPGTGAEAFF. CDR3 bases: TGTGCCAGCAGTATTCCAGGGACAGGGGCTGAAGCTTTCTTT.

This chain connects TRBV9 to TRBJ1-6, with D possibly TRBD1 on 5 matching bases. CDR3 size: 15 residues. Germline loops: CDR1 SGDLS, CDR2 YYNGEE. V was trimmed by 5 bases and J by 0 bases, leaving 9 bases between them. CDR3 loop: CASSTGSSYNSPLHF. CDR3 bases: TGTGCCAGCAGTACAGGAAGCTCCTATAATTCACCCCTCCACTTT.

This clone was observed once. The chain has TRBV30 and TRBJ2-7, with 8 bases identical to TRBD1. The V segment lost 5 bases and the J segment 1 base; nucleotides outside the gene matches: 7. The germline CDR1 and CDR2 sequences are GTSNPN and SVGIG (reference sequence). The CDR3 runs to 14 residues. CDR3: CAWDTGTGSYEQYF. CDR3 DNA: TGTGCCTGGGACACCGGGACAGGTTCCTACGAGCAGTACTTC.

This chain links TRBV4-1 with TRBJ1-2; 9 positions agree with TRBD1. CDR1 and CDR2 (germline): MGHRA, YSYEKL. The CDR3 contains 15 residues. With V trimmed by 7 bases and J by 4 bases, 10 bases remained unmatched. The CDR3 bases are TGCGCCAGCAACACAGGGGGCTTAGGGGGCTATGGCTACACCTTC. Its protein product is CASNTGGLGGYGYTF.

This chain connects TRBV10-3 to TRBJ2-3, with D tentatively TRBD2 (6 bases). Germline CDR1 ENHRY, CDR2 SYGVKD. The CDR3 spans 17 residues. Trimming took 4 bases from V and 4 from J, leaving 21 bases between them. This CDR3 reads CAISGDLGGATPDTQYF. The CDR3 nucleotides read TGTGCCATCAGTGGGGACCTCGGCGGGGCCACCCCAGATACGCAGTATTTT.

The rearrangement joins TRBV7-9 to TRBJ2-3; 13 nucleotides line up with TRBD2. The CDR3 length is 15 residues. V lost 5 bases to trimming and J lost 6 bases; unmatched junction nucleotides: 5. CDR1 SEHNR and CDR2 FQNEAQ come from the germline V gene (reference sequence). The CDR3, as DNA: TGTGCCAGCAGCCTAACTAGCGGGGGGGTGGATACGCAGTATTTT. As protein: CASSLTSGGVDTQYF.

This chain links TRBV5-5 with TRBJ1-5; 7 nucleotides align to TRBD1. Trimming at V came to 4 bases and at J to 5 bases, leaving 15 bases not matched to a gene. Germline V gene data show CDR1 as SGHKS and CDR2 as YYEKEE (reference sequence). This CDR3 region has 17 residues. The CDR3 here is CASSGGRQGSVHQPQHF. The CDR3 DNA follows: TGTGCCAGCAGCGGGGGTAGACAGGGCTCGGTTCATCAGCCCCAGCATTTT.

The gene calls are TRBV24-1 and TRBJ1-2; TRBD1 aligns across 8 bases. The CDR3 contains 15 residues. CDR1 and CDR2 from the germline V gene are KGHDR and SFDVKD. Losses at the gene ends were 7 bases for V and 0 bases for J; bases not matched to a gene: 6. The CDR3 protein is CATSRTGQANYGYTF. The CDR3 bases are TGTGCCACCAGCCGGACAGGGCAAGCTAACTATGGCTACACCTTC.

There are many counts of this clone. The chain couples TRBV9 to TRBJ1-3, with 8 bases lining up with TRBD1. This CDR3 has 13 residues. Germline CDR1 reads SGDLS; CDR2 reads YYNGEE. V lost 8 bases and J lost 3; bases outside the gene matches: 4. The CDR3: CASGQGSGNTIYF. In DNA form, the CDR3 reads TGTGCCAGTGGACAGGGAAGTGGAAACACCATATATTTT. Supplemented by reference TRBV9 and TRBJ1-3, the full variable domain reads DSGVTQTPKHLITATGQRVTLRCSPRSGDLSVYWYQQSLDQGLQFLIQYYNGEERAKGNILERFSAQQFPDLHSELNLSSLELGDSALYFCASGQGSGNTIYFGEGSWLTVV.

This clone was recorded only once. V is TRBV28 and J is TRBJ2-6; tentatively, D is TRBD2 (5 bases). Trimming shortened V by 5 bases and J by 3 bases, and 11 bases separated the two germline ends. Germline V gene data show CDR1 as MDHEN and CDR2 as SYDVKM. The CDR3 has 15 residues. The CDR3, as DNA: TGTGCCAGCAGTCCCGCGGCGGGTGGGGCCAACGTCCTGACTTTC. It codes for CASSPAAGGANVLTF.